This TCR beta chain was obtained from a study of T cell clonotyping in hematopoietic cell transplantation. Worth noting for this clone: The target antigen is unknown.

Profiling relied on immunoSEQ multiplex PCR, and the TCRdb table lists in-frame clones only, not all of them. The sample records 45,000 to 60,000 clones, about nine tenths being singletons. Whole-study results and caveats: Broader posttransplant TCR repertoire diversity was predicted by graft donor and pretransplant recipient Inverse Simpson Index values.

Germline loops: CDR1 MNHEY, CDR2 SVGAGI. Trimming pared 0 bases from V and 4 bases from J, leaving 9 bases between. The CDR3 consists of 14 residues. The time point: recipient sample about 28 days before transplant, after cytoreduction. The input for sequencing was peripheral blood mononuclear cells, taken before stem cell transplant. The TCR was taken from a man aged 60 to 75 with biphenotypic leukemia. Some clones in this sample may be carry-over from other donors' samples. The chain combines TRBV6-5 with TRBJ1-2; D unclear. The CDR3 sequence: CASSYSSLPYGYTF. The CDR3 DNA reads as TGTGCCAGCAGTTACTCGAGCCTTCCCTATGGCTACACCTTC.